This TCR beta chain stems from a study of PD-1 blockade in classical Hodgkin lymphoma. Study conclusions and caveats: By C4D1, CD4+ diversity increased significantly, especially in complete responders.

Brentuximab vedotin exposure varied, and every patient relapsed after autologous stem cell transplantation. Germline V gene sequence: CDR1 MGHRA, CDR2 YSYEKL. Losses at the gene ends were 0 bases for V and 5 bases for J; bases not matched to a gene: 5. CDR3 length: 15 residues. Assay used: immunoSEQ multiplex PCR; TCRdb lists only in-frame clones, some missing. The sample includes roughly 140,000 clones, 78% of them seen just once. Points on this clone: Antigen unknown.

The sequence came from a human donor with classical Hodgkin lymphoma. This chain connects TRBV4-1 to TRBJ2-5; TRBD2 aligns across 8 bases. The sequencing used peripheral blood mononuclear cells (PBMCs), collected before the second cycle of nivolumab. In nucleotides, the CDR3 is TGCGCCAGCAGCCAAGAGAGGACTAGCTTTGAGACCCAGTACTTC. It is translated as CASSQERTSFETQYF.